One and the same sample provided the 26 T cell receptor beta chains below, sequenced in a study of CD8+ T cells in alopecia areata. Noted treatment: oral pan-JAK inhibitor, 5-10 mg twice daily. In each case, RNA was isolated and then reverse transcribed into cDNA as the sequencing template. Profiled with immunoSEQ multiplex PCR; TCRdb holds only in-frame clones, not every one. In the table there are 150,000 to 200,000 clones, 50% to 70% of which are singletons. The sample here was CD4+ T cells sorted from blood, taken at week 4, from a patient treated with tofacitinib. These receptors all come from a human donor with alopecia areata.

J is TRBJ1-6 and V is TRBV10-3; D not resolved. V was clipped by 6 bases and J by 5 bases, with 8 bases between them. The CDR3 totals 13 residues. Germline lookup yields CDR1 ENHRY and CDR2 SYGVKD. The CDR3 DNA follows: TGTGCCATCAGCCCAGCAGATAATTCACCCCTCCACTTT. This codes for CAISPADNSPLHF.

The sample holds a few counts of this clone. The CDR3 is CASRSRGRPKNIQYF. The CDR3 nucleotides read TGTGCCAGCAGGTCCAGGGGGCGGCCCAAAAACATTCAGTACTTC. The chain has TRBV2 and TRBJ2-4, with TRBD1 identical over 8 bases. The CDR3 sequence is 15 residues long. Germline CDR1 is SNHLY and CDR2 is FYNNEI. The J segment lost 2 bases and the V segment lost 6 bases, leaving 6 bases of the junction unmatched.

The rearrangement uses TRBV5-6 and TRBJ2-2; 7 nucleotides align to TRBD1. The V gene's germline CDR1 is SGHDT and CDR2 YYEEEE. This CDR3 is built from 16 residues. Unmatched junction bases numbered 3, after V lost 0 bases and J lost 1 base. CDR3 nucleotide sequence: TGTGCCAGCAGCTTGGGGGACAGACTGAACACCGGGGAGCTGTTTTTT. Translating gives CASSLGDRLNTGELFF.

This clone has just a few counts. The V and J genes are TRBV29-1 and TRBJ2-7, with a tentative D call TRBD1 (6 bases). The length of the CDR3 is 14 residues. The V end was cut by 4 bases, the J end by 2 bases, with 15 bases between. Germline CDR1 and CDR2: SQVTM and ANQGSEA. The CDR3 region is CSVARGTSAYEQYF. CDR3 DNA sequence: TGCAGCGTTGCCCGAGGGACATCGGCCTACGAGCAGTACTTC.

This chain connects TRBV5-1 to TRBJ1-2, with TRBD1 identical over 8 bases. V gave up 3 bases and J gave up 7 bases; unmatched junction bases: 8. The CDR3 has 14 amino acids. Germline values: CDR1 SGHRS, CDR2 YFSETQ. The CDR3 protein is CASSSTLGQVGYTF. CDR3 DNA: TGCGCCAGCAGCTCCACGTTGGGACAGGTTGGCTACACCTTC.

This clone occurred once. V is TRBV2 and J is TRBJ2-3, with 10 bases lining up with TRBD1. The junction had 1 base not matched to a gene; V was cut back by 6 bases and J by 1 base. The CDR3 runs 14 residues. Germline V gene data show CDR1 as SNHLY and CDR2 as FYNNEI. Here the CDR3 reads CASSDRGRTDTQYF. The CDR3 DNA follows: TGTGCCAGCAGCGACAGGGGGCGCACAGATACGCAGTATTTT. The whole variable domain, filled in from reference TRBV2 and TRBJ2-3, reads EPEVTQTPSHQVTQMGQEVILRCVPISNHLYFYWYRQILGQKVEFLVSFYNNEISEKSEIFDDQFSVERPDGSNFTLKIRSTKLEDSAMYFCASSDRGRTDTQYFGPGTRLTVL.

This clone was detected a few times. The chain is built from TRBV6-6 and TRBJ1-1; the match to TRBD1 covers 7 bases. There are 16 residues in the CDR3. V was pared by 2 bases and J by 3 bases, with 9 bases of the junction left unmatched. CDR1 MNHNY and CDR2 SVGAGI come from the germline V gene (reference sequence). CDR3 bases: TGTGCCAGCAGTTACCCGAGACAGGGAGGGGACACTGAAGCTTTCTTT. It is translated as CASSYPRQGGDTEAFF.

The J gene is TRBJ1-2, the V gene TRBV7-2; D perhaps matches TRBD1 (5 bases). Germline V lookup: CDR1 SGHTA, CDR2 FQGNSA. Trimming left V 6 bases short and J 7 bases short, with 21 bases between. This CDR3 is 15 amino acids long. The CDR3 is CASRSTGTSSSGYTF. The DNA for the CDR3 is TGTGCCAGCAGGTCCACCGGGACCTCTTCCTCTGGCTACACCTTC. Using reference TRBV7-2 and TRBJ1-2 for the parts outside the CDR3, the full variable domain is GAGVSQSPSNKVTEKGKDVELRCDPISGHTALYWYRQSLGQGLEFLIYFQGNSAPDKSGLPSDRFSAERTGGSVSTLTIQRTQQEDSAVYLCASRSTGTSSSGYTFGSGTRLTVV.

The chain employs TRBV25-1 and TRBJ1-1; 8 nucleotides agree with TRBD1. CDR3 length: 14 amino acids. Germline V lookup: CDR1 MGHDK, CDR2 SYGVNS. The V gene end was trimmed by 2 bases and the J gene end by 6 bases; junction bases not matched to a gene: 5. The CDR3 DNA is TGTGCCAGCAGTGAACCGGGACAGGTGGCTGAAGCTTTCTTT. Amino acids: CASSEPGQVAEAFF. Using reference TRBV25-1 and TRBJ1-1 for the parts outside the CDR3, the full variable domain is EADIYQTPRYLVIGTGKKITLECSQTMGHDKMYWYQQDPGMELHLIHYSYGVNSTEKGDLSSESTVSRIRTEHFPLTLESARPSHTSQYLCASSEPGQVAEAFFGQGTRLTVV.

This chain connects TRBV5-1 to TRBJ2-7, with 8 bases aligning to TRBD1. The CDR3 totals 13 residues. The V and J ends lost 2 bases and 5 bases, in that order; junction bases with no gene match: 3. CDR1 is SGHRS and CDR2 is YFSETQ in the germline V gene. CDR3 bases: TGCGCCAGCAGCTTTTCCAGGGGGCACGAGCAGTACTTC. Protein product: CASSFSRGHEQYF.

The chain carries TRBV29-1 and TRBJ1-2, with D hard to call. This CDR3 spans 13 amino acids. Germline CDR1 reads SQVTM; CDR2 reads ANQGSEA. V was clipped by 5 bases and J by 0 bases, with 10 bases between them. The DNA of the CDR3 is TGCAGCGTTATTCAGGCCGCTAACTATGGCTACACCTTC. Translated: CSVIQAANYGYTF.

The CDR3 DNA reads TGTGCCAGCAACCTACCTTTAGCGGGGGGGCAAGATACGCAGTATTTT. It encodes CASNLPLAGGQDTQYF. The genes are TRBV7-9 and TRBJ2-3; 11 bases align to TRBD2. The CDR3 has 16 amino acids. Germline assignment: CDR1 SEHNR and CDR2 FQNEAQ (reference sequence). Unmatched junction bases numbered 11, after V lost 7 bases and J lost 5 bases.

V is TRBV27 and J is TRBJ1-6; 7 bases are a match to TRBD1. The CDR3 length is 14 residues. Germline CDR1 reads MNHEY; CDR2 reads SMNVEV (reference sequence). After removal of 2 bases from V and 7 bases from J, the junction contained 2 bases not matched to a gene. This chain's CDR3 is CASSLGTANSPLHF. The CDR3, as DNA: TGTGCCAGCAGTTTAGGGACAGCAAATTCACCCCTCCACTTT.

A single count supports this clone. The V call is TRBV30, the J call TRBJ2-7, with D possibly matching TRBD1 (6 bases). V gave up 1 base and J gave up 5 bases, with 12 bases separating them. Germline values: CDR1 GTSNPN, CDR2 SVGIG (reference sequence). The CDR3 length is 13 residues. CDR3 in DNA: TGTGCCTGGAGTGGAGCAGGGGTCAACGAGCAGTACTTC. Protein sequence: CAWSGAGVNEQYF.

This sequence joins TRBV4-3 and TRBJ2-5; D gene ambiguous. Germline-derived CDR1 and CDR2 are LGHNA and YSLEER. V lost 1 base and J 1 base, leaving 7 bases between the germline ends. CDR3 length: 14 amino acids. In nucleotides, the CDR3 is TGCGCCAGCAGCCAAGTCTTGGGCCAAGAGACCCAGTACTTC. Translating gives CASSQVLGQETQYF.

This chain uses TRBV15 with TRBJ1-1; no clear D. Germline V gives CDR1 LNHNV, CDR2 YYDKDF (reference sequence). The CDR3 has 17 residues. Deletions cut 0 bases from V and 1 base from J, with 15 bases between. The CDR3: CATSRDLGRISNTEAFF. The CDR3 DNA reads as TGTGCCACCAGCAGAGACCTAGGACGGATTTCGAACACTGAAGCTTTCTTT.

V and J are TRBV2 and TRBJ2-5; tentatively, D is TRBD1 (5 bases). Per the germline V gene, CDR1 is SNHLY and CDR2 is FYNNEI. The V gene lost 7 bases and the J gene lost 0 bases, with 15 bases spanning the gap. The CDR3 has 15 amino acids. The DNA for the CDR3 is TGTGCCAGCAATCCTAGGGGCATGTACCAAGAGACCCAGTACTTC. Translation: CASNPRGMYQETQYF.

The CDR3 sequence: CASTRVTDTQYF. The CDR3 region has the DNA TGTGCCAGCACTCGGGTCACAGATACGCAGTATTTT. The rearrangement uses TRBV6-6 and TRBJ2-3; D is undetermined. Germline V lookup: CDR1 MNHNY, CDR2 SVGAGI (reference sequence). V lost 7 bases and J lost 2, with 7 bases in between. The CDR3 loop spans 12 amino acids.

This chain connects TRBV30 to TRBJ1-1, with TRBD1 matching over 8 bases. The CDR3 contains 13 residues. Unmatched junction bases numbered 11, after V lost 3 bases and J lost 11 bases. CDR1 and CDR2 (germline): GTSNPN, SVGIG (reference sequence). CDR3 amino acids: CAWRRTGSSMAFF. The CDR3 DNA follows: TGTGCCTGGAGGCGGACAGGGAGTTCCATGGCTTTCTTT.

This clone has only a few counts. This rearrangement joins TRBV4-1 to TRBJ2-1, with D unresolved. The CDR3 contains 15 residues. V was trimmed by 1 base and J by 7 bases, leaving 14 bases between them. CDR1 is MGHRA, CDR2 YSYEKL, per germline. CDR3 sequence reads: CASSQGWASENEQFF. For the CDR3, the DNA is TGCGCCAGCAGCCAAGGCTGGGCGAGTGAGAATGAGCAGTTCTTC.

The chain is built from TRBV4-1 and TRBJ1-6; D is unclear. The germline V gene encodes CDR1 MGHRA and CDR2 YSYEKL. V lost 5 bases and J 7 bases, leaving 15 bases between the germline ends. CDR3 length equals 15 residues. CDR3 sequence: CASSARRVGNSPLHF. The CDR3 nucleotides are TGCGCCAGCAGCGCCCGTAGGGTGGGGAATTCACCCCTCCACTTT.

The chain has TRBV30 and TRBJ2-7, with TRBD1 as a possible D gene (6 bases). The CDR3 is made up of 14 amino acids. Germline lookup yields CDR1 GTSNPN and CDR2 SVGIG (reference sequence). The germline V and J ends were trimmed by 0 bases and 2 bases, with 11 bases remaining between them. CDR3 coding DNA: TGTGCCTGGAGTGTAGTCGCAGGGGCCTACGAGCAGTACTTC. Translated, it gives CAWSVVAGAYEQYF. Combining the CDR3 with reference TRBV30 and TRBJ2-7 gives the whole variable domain SQTIHQWPATLVQPVGSPLSLECTVEGTSNPNLYWYRQAAGRGLQLLFYSVGIGQISSEVPQNLSASRPQDRQFILSSKKLLLSDSGFYLCAWSVVAGAYEQYFGPGTRLTVT.

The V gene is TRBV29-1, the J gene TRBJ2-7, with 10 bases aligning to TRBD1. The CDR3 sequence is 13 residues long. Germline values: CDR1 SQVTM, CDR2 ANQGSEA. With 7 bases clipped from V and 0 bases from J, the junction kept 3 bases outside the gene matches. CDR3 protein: CSAGQGLSYEQYF. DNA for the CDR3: TGCAGCGCGGGACAGGGGCTCTCCTACGAGCAGTACTTC.

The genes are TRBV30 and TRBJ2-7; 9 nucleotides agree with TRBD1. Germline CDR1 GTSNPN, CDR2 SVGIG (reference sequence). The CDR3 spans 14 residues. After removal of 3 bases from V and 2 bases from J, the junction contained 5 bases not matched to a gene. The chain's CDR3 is CAWSPGQGTYEQYF. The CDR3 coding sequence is TGTGCCTGGAGCCCAGGACAGGGGACCTACGAGCAGTACTTC.

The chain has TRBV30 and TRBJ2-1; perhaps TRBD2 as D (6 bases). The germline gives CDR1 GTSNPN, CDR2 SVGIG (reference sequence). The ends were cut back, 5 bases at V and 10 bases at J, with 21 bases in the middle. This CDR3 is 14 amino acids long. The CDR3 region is CAWLRVGGEVEQFF. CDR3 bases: TGTGCCTGGCTCCGGGTAGGCGGGGAGGTAGAGCAGTTCTTC.

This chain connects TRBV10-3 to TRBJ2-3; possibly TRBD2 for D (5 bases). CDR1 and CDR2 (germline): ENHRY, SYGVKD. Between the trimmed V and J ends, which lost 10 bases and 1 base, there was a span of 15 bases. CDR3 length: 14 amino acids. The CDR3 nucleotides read TGTGCCACGACCTCATCCGGGGGCACAGATACGCAGTATTTT. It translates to CATTSSGGTDTQYF.